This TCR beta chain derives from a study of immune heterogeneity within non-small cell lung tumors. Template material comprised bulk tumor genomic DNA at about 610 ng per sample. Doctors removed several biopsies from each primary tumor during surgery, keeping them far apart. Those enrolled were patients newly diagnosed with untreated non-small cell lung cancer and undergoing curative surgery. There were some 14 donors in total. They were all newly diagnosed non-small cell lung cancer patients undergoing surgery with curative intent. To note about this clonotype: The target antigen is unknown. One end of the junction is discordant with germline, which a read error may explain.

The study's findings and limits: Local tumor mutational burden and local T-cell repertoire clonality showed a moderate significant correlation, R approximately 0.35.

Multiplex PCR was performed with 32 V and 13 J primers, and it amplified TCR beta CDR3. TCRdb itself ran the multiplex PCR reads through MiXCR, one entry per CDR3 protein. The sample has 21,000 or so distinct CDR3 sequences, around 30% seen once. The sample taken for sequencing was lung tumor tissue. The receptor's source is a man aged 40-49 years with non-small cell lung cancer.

CDR3 DNA sequence: TGTACCAGCAGTTTGACGACCCCTGGAAACACCATATATTTT. Amino acid sequence: CTSSLTTPGNTIYF. The chain carries TRBV12-3 or TRBV12-4 and TRBJ1-3; D is uncertain. The CDR3 has 14 amino acids.